What follows describes a single T cell receptor beta chain. Produced via immunoSEQ multiplex PCR; TCRdb's table is partial and in-frame only. The sample holds approximately 180,000 clones, approximately 85% seen once. Trimming cost V 0 bases and J 8 bases, with 10 bases left between them. Germline V gives CDR1 SGHVS, CDR2 FNYEAQ. The CDR3 is 13 amino acids. This sample is drawn from a study of blood T cell repertoires in COVID-19. The chain uses TRBV7-6 and TRBJ1-1, with D unclear. Sequencing input: PBMCs or T cells enriched from blood (not recorded which). This receptor was taken from a man aged 40-55 years who had recovered from COVID-19. CDR3 residues: CASSLAENSEAFF. CDR3 DNA: TGTGCCAGCAGCTTAGCGGAAAATAGCGAAGCTTTCTTT.